This T cell receptor beta chain came from a study of cytomegalovirus exposure and HLA in healthy donors. In the PCR, 60 Vbeta and 13 Jbeta primers were used. Profiling relied on immunoSEQ multiplex PCR, and the TCRdb table lists in-frame clones only, not all of them. The data contain roughly 240,000 clones, roughly 82% of them singletons. This clone was observed once. The junction does not match germline at one end; this may be a read error. The sample contains more than one DNA sequence encoding this CDR3. CDR1 LNHDA and CDR2 SQIVND come from the germline V gene (reference sequence). The CDR3 contains 15 residues.

The sequence came from a woman in her thirties or forties in good health and CMV-seropositive. The sequencing input was PBMCs. The rearrangement uses TRBV19 and TRBJ1-1, with TRBD1 matching over 8 bases. The CDR3 sequence: CASSPPDRVSTEAFF. The DNA of the CDR3 is TGCGCCAGTAGTCCGCCGGACAGGGTAAGCACTGAAGCTTTCTTT.